These 5 T cell receptor beta chains were all obtained from the same sample, sequenced in a study of cytomegalovirus exposure and HLA in healthy donors. Vbeta (60) and Jbeta (13) primers were used in the PCR. Data came from immunoSEQ multiplex PCR; TCRdb stores just in-frame clones and leaves some out. The sample consists of about 150,000 clones, more than 75% of them appearing once. What was sequenced was PBMCs. These receptors all stem from a middle-aged woman in good health and CMV-seronegative.

The chain links TRBV10-3 to TRBJ1-2; no clear D gene. Germline V gene data show CDR1 as ENHRY and CDR2 as SYGVKD. The CDR3 is 13 residues long. V was clipped by 0 bases and J by 5 bases, with 7 bases between them. CDR3 coding DNA: TGTGCCATCAGTGAGTCCAGGATATATGGCTACACCTTC. Translating it yields CAISESRIYGYTF.

This rearrangement joins TRBV7-2 to TRBJ1-1; D is possibly TRBD1 (6 bases). Germline-derived CDR1 and CDR2 are SGHTA and FQGNSA. Trimming removed 7 bases from V and 1 base from J, with 13 bases in between. The CDR3 has 14 amino acids. CDR3 in amino acids: CASKGGGANTEAFF. DNA of the CDR3: TGTGCCAGCAAAGGAGGGGGGGCGAACACTGAAGCTTTCTTT.

This clone was recorded once. A junction boundary mismatches the germline segment, possibly from a read error. The CDR3 DNA reads as TGTGCCAGCAGTTCCGCCTCCGGGACAGAGGGCTTTGGGGCCAACGGCCTGACTTTC. It is translated as CASSSASGTEGFGANGLTF. The rearrangement joins TRBV28 to TRBJ2-6; TRBD1 aligns across 7 bases. The germline V gene has CDR1 MDHEN and CDR2 SYDVKM. The CDR3 covers 19 residues.

This clone was seen a few times. The rearrangement uses TRBV11-2 and TRBJ2-7; TRBD1 might be the D (5 bases). V lost 0 bases to trimming and J lost 5 bases, with 26 bases between them. The CDR3 sequence is 19 residues long. Looked up from germline, CDR1 is SGHAT and CDR2 is FQNNGV. The CDR3, as DNA: TGTGCCAGCAGCTTAGATGAAGATGACCGACCCAGGGATCACAACGAGCAGTACTTC. This codes for CASSLDEDDRPRDHNEQYF.

This clone has more than one count but fewer than ten. The sample has other DNA sequences that encode this CDR3 too. V is TRBV19 and J is TRBJ2-7; TRBD1 matches 10 bases. V trimming: 1 base; J trimming: 2 bases; junction bases outside the gene matches: 2. This CDR3 contains 15 residues. CDR1 is LNHDA, CDR2 SQIVND, per germline (reference sequence). CDR3 in DNA: TGTGCCAGTAGTATAGGGACAGGGGGAACCTACGAGCAGTACTTC. This sequence encodes CASSIGTGGTYEQYF.